This TCR beta chain appears in the sequencing data of a study of siplizumab effects on memory and regulatory T cells (dated by TCRdb to between 2018 and 2021). Regarding the study in general: The study looked at the effect of siplizumab, an anti-CD2 antibody, on alloreactive T-cell subsets in allogeneic mixed lymphocyte reactions made from human PBMCs.

Sorted unstimulated T cells, along with proliferating T cells recovered from mixed lymphocyte reactions, underwent TCRbeta CDR3 sequencing. Fresh whole blood from some ten HLA-typed healthy donors was used as the source from which PBMCs were isolated. Comment on this clone: Its antigen has not been determined. No base quality information exists; no much larger clone differs at one position. Distinct nucleotide sequences in the sample also encode this CDR3.

The library was prepared using the immunoSEQ multiplex PCR assay. About 9.1 x 10^4 TCR templates per sample were assayed on the deep sequencing platform. Genomic DNA extracted from sorted T cells was used for TCRbeta CDR3 sequencing. The source study handled its data this way. The R programming language was used for clonal analysis of TCRbeta CDR3 data. Alloreactive CD4+ and CD8+ clones were defined by comparing unstimulated samples with post-reaction CFSE-low samples. By matching sequences to the repertoires of sorted unstimulated Treg and non-Treg cells, each alloreactive CD4+ clone was assigned a regulatory or non-regulatory origin. The source is immuneACCESS, and TCRdb retained only in-frame sequences with V and J called. Part of the clones is not carried over; for the studies checked, unresolved V genes explain less than half of this, and the remainder is unexplained. V, J and clone size are those of that table, while D and trimming were read from the DNA. For this sample the table gives some 100,000 clones, of which roughly 93% were detected only once. The biggest ten clones account for under 8.5% of the sample.

The research as a whole found: For roughly 80-95% of proliferating CD4+ or CD8+ clones, no naive or memory phenotype could be assigned. The cumulative frequency of alloreactive sequences that could be traced back to unstimulated CD4+ memory T cells was significantly reduced by siplizumab. No functional confirmation was obtained for the suppressive function of proliferating Tregs from siplizumab cultures. Greater diversity appeared to be present in unstimulated naive T cells than in memory T cells, and a substantial contribution to the alloresponse seemed to be made by naive cells. Sequences below about 10^-5 frequency were poorly captured, so only a minor fraction of alloreactive clones could be mapped to unstimulated subsets. Of the alloreactive CD4+ clones that could be mapped, the Treg-derived share averaged around 70% with siplizumab compared with 25% to 30% in control reactions.

The sample consisted of CD8+ T cells sorted from blood. This receptor was identified in a human donor in good health.

The CDR3 region has the sequence CASSPGQGSYEQYF. The nucleotide sequence reads TGTGCCAGCAGCCCAGGACAGGGTAGCTACGAGCAGTACTTC. The chain employs TRBV13 and TRBJ2-7; 8 central nucleotides agree with TRBD1. Ends trimmed: V by 5 bases, J by 3 bases; bases unmatched to a gene: 6. From cysteine to phenylalanine, the CDR3 is 14 amino acids long. Only the CDR3 DNA is retained, 42 bases long and in frame from the first base. Looking up the germline V gene (reference sequence) yields CDR1 PRHDT and CDR2 FYEKMQ.